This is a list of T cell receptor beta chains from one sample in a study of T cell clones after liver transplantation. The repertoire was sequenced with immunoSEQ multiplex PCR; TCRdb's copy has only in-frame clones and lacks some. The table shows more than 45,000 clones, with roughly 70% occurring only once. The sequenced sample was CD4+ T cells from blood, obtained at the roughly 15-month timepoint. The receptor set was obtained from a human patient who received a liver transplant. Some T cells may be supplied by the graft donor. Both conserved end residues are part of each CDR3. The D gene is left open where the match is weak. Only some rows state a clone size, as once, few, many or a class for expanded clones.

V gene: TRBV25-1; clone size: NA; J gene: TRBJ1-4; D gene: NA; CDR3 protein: CASSGNSEKLFF; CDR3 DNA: TGTGCCAGCAGTGGCAACAGCGAAAAACTGTTTTTT
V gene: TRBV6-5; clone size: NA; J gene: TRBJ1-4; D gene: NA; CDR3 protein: CASSYLVENEKLFF; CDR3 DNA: TGTGCCAGCAGTTACCTGGTGGAGAATGAAAAACTGTTTTTT
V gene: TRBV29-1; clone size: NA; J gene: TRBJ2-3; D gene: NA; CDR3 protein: CSAGGARTDTQYF; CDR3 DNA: TGCAGCGCTGGGGGCGCTCGCACAGATACGCAGTATTTT
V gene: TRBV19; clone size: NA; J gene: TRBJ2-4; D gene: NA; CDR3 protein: CASSSIRDGNIQYF; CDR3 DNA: TGTGCCAGTAGTAGTATCAGGGATGGGAACATTCAGTACTTC
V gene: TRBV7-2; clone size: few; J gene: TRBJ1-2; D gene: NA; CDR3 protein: CASSLALSGAHGYTF; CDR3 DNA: TGTGCCAGCAGCTTAGCGCTGTCAGGGGCCCATGGCTACACCTTC
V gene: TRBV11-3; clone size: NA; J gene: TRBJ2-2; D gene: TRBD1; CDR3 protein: CASSSGQGPSGELFF; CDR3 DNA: TGTGCCAGCAGCTCCGGACAGGGACCATCCGGGGAGCTGTTTTTT
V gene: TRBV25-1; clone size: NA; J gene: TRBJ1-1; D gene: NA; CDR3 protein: CASGIGAEAFF; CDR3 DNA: TGTGCCAGCGGGATCGGGGCTGAAGCTTTCTTT
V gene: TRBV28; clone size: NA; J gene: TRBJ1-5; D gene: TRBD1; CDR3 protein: CASSSPTGESNQPQHF; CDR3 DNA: TGTGCCAGCAGTTCCCCGACAGGGGAGAGCAATCAGCCCCAGCATTTT
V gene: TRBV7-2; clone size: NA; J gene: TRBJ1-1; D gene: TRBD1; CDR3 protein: CASRSGQGLLNTEAFF; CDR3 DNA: TGTGCCAGCAGGTCGGGACAGGGGTTACTGAACACTGAAGCTTTCTTT
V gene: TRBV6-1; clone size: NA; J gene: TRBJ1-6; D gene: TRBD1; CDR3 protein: CASTRQGSNDSPLHF; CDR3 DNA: TGTGCCAGCACTCGACAGGGGTCTAACGATTCACCCCTCCACTTT